These T cell receptor beta chains were read from a single sample in a study of blood T cell repertoires in COVID-19. Assay: immunoSEQ multiplex PCR; the TCRdb copy retains only in-frame clones and omits some. This table holds about 210,000 clones, more than 80% found once. The sequenced sample was peripheral blood. These receptors all come from a woman of 80 years or more with COVID-19, enrolled during active disease. CDR3s leave out the opening cysteine and the closing phenylalanine or tryptophan. Fields, in order: CDR3 length, V gene, CDR3 protein.

13	TRBV5-1	ASSLDGTGTYEQY
10	TRBV7-2	ASSSTGGVAF
12	TRBV5-8	ASSLRTGNYGYT
10	TRBV28	ASSPGVTEAF
13	TRBV5-4	ASSPGTGTGNTIY
16	TRBV13	ASSLGPTGAGTYNEQF
12	TRBV28	ASAFGTGHREQY
12	TRBV6-5	ASSYAGQGNGYT
12	TRBV28	ASSSQGANTEAF
11	TRBV12-3/TRBV12-4	ASSLVETSPLH
13	TRBV2	ASSENRGADYGYT
14	TRBV19	ASSIPTGLGSDTQY
14	TRBV5-1	ASSSAGVSPTDTQY
13	TRBV27	ASNLRGPLNQPQH
13	TRBV7-9	ASSLGYRGTYGYT
13	TRBV18	ASSADAGARGPLH
9	TRBV29-1	SVGANTEAF
11	TRBV3-1/TRBV3-2	ASSQGAGNGYT
11	TRBV6-2/TRBV6-3	ASSSRDSHGYT